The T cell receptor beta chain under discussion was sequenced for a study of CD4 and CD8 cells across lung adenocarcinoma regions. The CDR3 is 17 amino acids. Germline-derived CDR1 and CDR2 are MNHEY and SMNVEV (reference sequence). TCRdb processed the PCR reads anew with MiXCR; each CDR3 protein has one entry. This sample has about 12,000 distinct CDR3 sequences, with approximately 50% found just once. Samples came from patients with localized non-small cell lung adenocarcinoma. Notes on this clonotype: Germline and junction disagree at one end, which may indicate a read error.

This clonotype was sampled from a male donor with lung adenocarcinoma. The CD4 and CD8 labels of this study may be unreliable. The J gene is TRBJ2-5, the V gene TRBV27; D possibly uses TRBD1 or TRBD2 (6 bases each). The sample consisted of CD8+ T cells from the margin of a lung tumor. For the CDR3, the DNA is TGTGCCAGCTGTGCGGAGCTCGGGGGCGGTGACACAGATACCCAGTATTTC. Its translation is CASCAELGGGDTDTQYF.